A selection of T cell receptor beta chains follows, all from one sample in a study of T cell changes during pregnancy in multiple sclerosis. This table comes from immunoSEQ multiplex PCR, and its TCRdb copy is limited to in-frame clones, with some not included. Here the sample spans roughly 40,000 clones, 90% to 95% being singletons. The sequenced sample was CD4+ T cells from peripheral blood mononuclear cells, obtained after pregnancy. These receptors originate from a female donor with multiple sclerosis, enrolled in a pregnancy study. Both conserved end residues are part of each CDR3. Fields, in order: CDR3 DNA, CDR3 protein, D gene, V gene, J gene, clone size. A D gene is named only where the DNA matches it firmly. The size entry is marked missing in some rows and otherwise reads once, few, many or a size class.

TGTGCCAGCAGAATCACACAGGGGATGAACACTGAAGCTTTCTTT	CASRITQGMNTEAFF	TRBD1	TRBV6-5	TRBJ1-1	few
TGTGCCAGCGGACATTACACCGGGGAGCTGTTTTTT	CASGHYTGELFF	.	TRBV6-1	TRBJ2-2	.
TGTGCCAGCAGTCCGGGGACAGGGGGCTATGGCTACACCTTC	CASSPGTGGYGYTF	TRBD1	TRBV6-4	TRBJ1-2	.
TGCGCCAGCAGCCTTGGGACTAGCGGGTCTGGGGATACGCAGTATTTT	CASSLGTSGSGDTQYF	TRBD2	TRBV4-1	TRBJ2-3	.
TGCAGTTCCGGGACTAGCAATGAGCAGTTCTTC	CSSGTSNEQFF	TRBD2	TRBV20-1	TRBJ2-1	.
TGTGCCAGCTCATCTCTGGGGACAGGCCAATACTCTGGAAACACCATATATTTT	CASSSLGTGQYSGNTIYF	TRBD1	TRBV18	TRBJ1-3	.
TGTGCCAGCAGCTTAGGGGATCCGGCAGGGGGGTATGGCTACACCTTC	CASSLGDPAGGYGYTF	TRBD1	TRBV7-9	TRBJ1-2	.
TGTGCTAGTGGTTTGGTAGAGGGAGCCGGGGAGCTGTTTTTT	CASGLVEGAGELFF	.	TRBV12-5	TRBJ2-2	.
TGTGCCAGCGCGAGCTACGAGCAGTACTTC	CASASYEQYF	.	TRBV6-1	TRBJ2-7	.
TGCAGCGTTGGAGGGCTCTATGGCTACACCTTC	CSVGGLYGYTF	.	TRBV29-1	TRBJ1-2	.
TGTGCCAGTAGTTCTTCGGGGTCCACAGATACGCAGTATTTT	CASSSSGSTDTQYF	.	TRBV19	TRBJ2-3	once
TGTGCCAGCAGCTCGGACAGGGCAGGAGATACGCAGTATTTT	CASSSDRAGDTQYF	TRBD1	TRBV11-3	TRBJ2-3	.
TGTGCCAGCAGTTTGGGACAGGGTTTGGCACCCCTCCACTTT	CASSLGQGLAPLHF	TRBD1	TRBV27	TRBJ1-6	.
TGCGCCAGCAGCTTGGAGACAGGTCTCGCTGGAAACACCATATATTTT	CASSLETGLAGNTIYF	.	TRBV5-1	TRBJ1-3	.
TGTGCCAGCAGCTTAGAGGGGTATTCCTACGAGCAGTACTTC	CASSLEGYSYEQYF	.	TRBV7-8	TRBJ2-7	.
TGTGCCTGGAACACCGGGACAGGGTTCTGGACAGATACGCAGTATTTT	CAWNTGTGFWTDTQYF	TRBD1	TRBV30	TRBJ2-3	.
TGTGCCAGCAGCTTAGGACTAGCGGGGGATAGACAGTACCAAGAGACCCAGTACTTC	CASSLGLAGDRQYQETQYF	TRBD2	TRBV7-2	TRBJ2-5	.
TGTGCCAGCAGCGTAGATCCGCGGGGTGGCTACACCTTC	CASSVDPRGGYTF	.	TRBV9	TRBJ1-2	.
TGTGCCAGCAGCGCCAGCTTAAAGGAGGGCACTGAAGCTTTCTTT	CASSASLKEGTEAFF	.	TRBV9	TRBJ1-1	.
TGTGCCAGCAGCGACGACAGTAATTCAGATACGCAGTATTTT	CASSDDSNSDTQYF	.	TRBV6-1	TRBJ2-3	.
TGTGCCAGCAGCCCTGAAGCCGGGGGTTTAGAGACCCAGTACTTC	CASSPEAGGLETQYF	.	TRBV7-9	TRBJ2-5	.
TGTGCCAGCAGTGTGACACGGACAGGGGATTACGAGCAGTACTTC	CASSVTRTGDYEQYF	TRBD1	TRBV6-6	TRBJ2-7	.
TGTGCCAGCACACTCAGACAGGGGCTCACAGATACGCAGTATTTT	CASTLRQGLTDTQYF	TRBD1	TRBV6-5	TRBJ2-3	.
TGCGCCAGCAGCTCGGATGGACTAGCGGGGGGAGAGCAGTACTTC	CASSSDGLAGGEQYF	TRBD2	TRBV5-1	TRBJ2-7	.
TGTGCCAGCAGCTTATCGACAAGCACAGATACGCAGTATTTT	CASSLSTSTDTQYF	.	TRBV7-3	TRBJ2-3	.
TGTGCCAGCAGCTTGGGTCCCGGAGCTTCCTACAATGAGCAGTTCTTC	CASSLGPGASYNEQFF	.	TRBV5-6	TRBJ2-1	.
TGTGCCACCAGCAGAACTTCCGGGACAGCAACTAATGAAAAACTGTTTTTT	CATSRTSGTATNEKLFF	TRBD1	TRBV15	TRBJ1-4	.
TGTGCCAGCAGCTTATCCAGCTACAATGAGCAGTTCTTC	CASSLSSYNEQFF	.	TRBV7-2	TRBJ2-1	.
TGTGCCAGCGGAGTTTACAATCAGCCCCAGCATTTT	CASGVYNQPQHF	.	TRBV27	TRBJ1-5	.
TGTGCCAGCAGTGAAGGTCGTGCCGGAGGAATCTCCTACGAGCAGTACTTC	CASSEGRAGGISYEQYF	.	TRBV2	TRBJ2-7	.
TGTGCCAGCAGCCCAGACACCTACGAGCAGTACTTC	CASSPDTYEQYF	.	TRBV7-8	TRBJ2-7	.
TGTGCCAGCAGCTACGGTCTGGGAGGTAAGTGGGGTGAAGCTTTCTTT	CASSYGLGGKWGEAFF	.	TRBV5-6	TRBJ1-1	.
TGTGCGGTAGGACAGGGCTATACTAATGAAAAACTGTTTTTT	CAVGQGYTNEKLFF	TRBD1	TRBV7-7	TRBJ1-4	.
TGTGCCAGCAGCTTATTGACTGAGGGCTCCTACAATGAGCAGTTCTTC	CASSLLTEGSYNEQFF	.	TRBV5-5	TRBJ2-1	.
TGTGCCAGCAGCCGGGAGGGACCCCAAACGGGGGAGCAGTACTTC	CASSREGPQTGEQYF	TRBD2	TRBV4-2	TRBJ2-7	.
TGTGCCAGCAGCCCGCCACTCTCTTATGGCTACACCTTC	CASSPPLSYGYTF	.	TRBV13	TRBJ1-2	.
TGTGCCACCAGCAGAGAAACGGGGGGAGAGACCCAGTACTTC	CATSRETGGETQYF	TRBD2	TRBV15	TRBJ2-5	.
TGCGCCAGCAGCGATACAGGGGGCGAGTTTGAAAAACTGTTTTTT	CASSDTGGEFEKLFF	TRBD1	TRBV5-1	TRBJ1-4	.
TGCGCCAGCAGCCAATCCTCTAGCGGGGGGGCAGGGTGGAAGCAGTACTTC	CASSQSSSGGAGWKQYF	TRBD2	TRBV4-1	TRBJ2-7	.
TGTGCCACCAGCAGAGAAGGAGATGATCAGCCCCAGCATTTT	CATSREGDDQPQHF	.	TRBV15	TRBJ1-5	.
TGTGCCAGCAGCTCCCGGGATTTGATTCGCCTCGGCTATGGCTACACCTTC	CASSSRDLIRLGYGYTF	.	TRBV7-3	TRBJ1-2	.
TGTGCCAGCAGCCCTAACCCCGGGGCCAACGTCCTGACTTTC	CASSPNPGANVLTF	.	TRBV5-6	TRBJ2-6	.
TGTGCCAGCAGCTTAGTAGCAGGACAGGATTACAATGAGCAGTTCTTC	CASSLVAGQDYNEQFF	TRBD1	TRBV11-2	TRBJ2-1	.
TGTGCCAGCGGACTTCAGGGGGGCATGGGCTCCTACAATGAGCAGTTCTTC	CASGLQGGMGSYNEQFF	.	TRBV7-3	TRBJ2-1	once
TGCAGCGTTAGCGGGGCCTTCACAGATACGCAGTATTTT	CSVSGAFTDTQYF	TRBD2	TRBV29-1	TRBJ2-3	.
TGTGCCAGCAGTTTACCCCATCACCCTGGTGTTAGCAGGGGGCTGATTTATGAAAAACTGTTTTTT	CASSLPHHPGVSRGLIYEKLFF	TRBD1	TRBV7-3	TRBJ1-4	.
TGTGCCAGCAGTGAATATGAGTTTATGGCGGGGGACTCCTACGAGCAGTACTTC	CASSEYEFMAGDSYEQYF	TRBD2	TRBV25-1	TRBJ2-7	.
TGTGCCAGCAGCTTTGACAGGGACCTCACTGAAGCTTTCTTT	CASSFDRDLTEAFF	TRBD1	TRBV7-2	TRBJ1-1	.